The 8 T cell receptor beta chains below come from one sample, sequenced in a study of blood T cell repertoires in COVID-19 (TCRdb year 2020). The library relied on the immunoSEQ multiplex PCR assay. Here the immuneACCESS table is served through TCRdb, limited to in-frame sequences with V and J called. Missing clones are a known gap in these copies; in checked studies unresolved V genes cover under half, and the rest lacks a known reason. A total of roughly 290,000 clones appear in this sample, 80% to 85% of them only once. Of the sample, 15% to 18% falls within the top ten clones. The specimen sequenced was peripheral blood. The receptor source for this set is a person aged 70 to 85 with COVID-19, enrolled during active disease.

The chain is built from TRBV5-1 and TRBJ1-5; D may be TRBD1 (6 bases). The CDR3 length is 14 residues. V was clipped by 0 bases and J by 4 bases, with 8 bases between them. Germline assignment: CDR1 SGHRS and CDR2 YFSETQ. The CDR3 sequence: CASSLGDRNQPQHF. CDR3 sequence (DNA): TGCGCCAGCAGCTTGGGCGACAGGAATCAGCCCCAGCATTTT.

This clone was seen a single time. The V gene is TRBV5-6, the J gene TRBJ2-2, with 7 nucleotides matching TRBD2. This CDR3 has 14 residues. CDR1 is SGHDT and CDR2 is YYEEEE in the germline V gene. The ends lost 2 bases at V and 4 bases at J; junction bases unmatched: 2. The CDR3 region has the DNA TGTGCCAGCAGCTTATGGGGGGGCACCGGGGAGCTGTTTTTT. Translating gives CASSLWGGTGELFF. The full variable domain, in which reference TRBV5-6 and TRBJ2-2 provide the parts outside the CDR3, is DAGVTQSPTHLIKTRGQQVTLRCSPKSGHDTVSWYQQALGQGPQFIFQYYEEEERQRGNFPDRFSGHQFPNYSSELNVNALLLGDSALYLCASSLWGGTGELFFGEGSRLTVL.

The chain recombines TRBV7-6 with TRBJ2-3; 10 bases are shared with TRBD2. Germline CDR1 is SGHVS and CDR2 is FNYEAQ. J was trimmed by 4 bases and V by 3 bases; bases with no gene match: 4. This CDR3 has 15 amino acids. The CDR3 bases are TGTGCCAGCAGCTTGAGGCTAGCGGGAGCAGATACGCAGTATTTT. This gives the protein CASSLRLAGADTQYF.

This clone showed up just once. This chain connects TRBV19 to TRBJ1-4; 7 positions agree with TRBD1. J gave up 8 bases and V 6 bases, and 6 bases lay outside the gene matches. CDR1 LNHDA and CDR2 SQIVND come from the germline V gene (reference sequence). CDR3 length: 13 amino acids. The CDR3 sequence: CASRQGNGEKLFF. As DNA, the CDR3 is TGTGCCAGTAGACAGGGGAATGGAGAAAAACTGTTTTTT.

This CDR3 reads CATSDPGQGGGYEKLFF. The CDR3 DNA sequence: TGTGCCACCAGTGACCCCGGACAGGGGGGCGGGTATGAAAAACTGTTTTTT. The V and J genes are TRBV24-1 and TRBJ1-4, with TRBD1 matching over 10 bases. CDR3 size: 17 residues. Germline-derived CDR1 and CDR2 are KGHDR and SFDVKD. V lost 4 bases to trimming and J lost 6 bases; unmatched junction nucleotides: 10.

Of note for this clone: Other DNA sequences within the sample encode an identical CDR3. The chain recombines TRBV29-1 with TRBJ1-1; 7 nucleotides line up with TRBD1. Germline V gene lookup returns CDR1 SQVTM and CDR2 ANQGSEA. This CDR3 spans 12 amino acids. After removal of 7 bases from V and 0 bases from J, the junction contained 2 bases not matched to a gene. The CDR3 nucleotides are TGCAGCGGGGGACAGATGAACACTGAAGCTTTCTTT. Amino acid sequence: CSGGQMNTEAFF. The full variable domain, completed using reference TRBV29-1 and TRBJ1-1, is SAVISQKPSRDICQRGTSLTIQCQVDSQVTMMFWYRQQPGQSLTLIATANQGSEATYESGFVIDKFPISRPNLTFSTLTVSNMSPEDSSIYLCSGGQMNTEAFFGQGTRLTVV.

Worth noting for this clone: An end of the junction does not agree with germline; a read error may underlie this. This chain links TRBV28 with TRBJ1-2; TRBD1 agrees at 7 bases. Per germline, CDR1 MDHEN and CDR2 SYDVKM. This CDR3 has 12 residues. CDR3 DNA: TGTGCCAGCACTTTAGGGGGCCATGGCTACACCTTC. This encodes CASTLGGHGYTF.

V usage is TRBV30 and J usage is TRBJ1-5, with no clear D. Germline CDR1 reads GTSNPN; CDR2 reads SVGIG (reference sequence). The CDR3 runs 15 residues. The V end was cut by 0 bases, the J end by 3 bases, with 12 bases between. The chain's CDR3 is CAWSVSGLFNQPQHF. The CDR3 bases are TGTGCCTGGAGTGTATCAGGCTTGTTCAATCAGCCCCAGCATTTT.